The TCR beta chain under discussion was sequenced for a study of cytotoxic CD8 clonotypes in ibrutinib-treated CLL. Study-level findings and limits: Contraction or stability on treatment characterized the public clonotypes, which were uncommon.

In regard to this clone: Its antigen is as yet unknown.

This CDR3 comprises 13 residues. V lost 6 bases to trimming and J lost 1 base, with 9 bases between them. The germline V gene has CDR1 MNHEY and CDR2 SMNVEV (reference sequence). Sequenced by immunoSEQ multiplex PCR; TCRdb stores in-frame clones only, minus some. This table holds 60,000 to 70,000 clones, around three fifths found once. The source of around 2 micrograms of genomic DNA for TCR beta libraries was cryopreserved PBMCs. This chain joins TRBV27 and TRBJ1-2; tentative D call: TRBD1 (5 bases). The clonotype comes from a human donor with chronic lymphocytic leukemia. The material sequenced was PBMCs, taken after 12 months of ibrutinib treatment. The CDR3 loop is CASRRGGNYGYTF. In DNA, the CDR3 is TGTGCCAGCAGGAGGGGAGGTAACTATGGCTACACCTTC.